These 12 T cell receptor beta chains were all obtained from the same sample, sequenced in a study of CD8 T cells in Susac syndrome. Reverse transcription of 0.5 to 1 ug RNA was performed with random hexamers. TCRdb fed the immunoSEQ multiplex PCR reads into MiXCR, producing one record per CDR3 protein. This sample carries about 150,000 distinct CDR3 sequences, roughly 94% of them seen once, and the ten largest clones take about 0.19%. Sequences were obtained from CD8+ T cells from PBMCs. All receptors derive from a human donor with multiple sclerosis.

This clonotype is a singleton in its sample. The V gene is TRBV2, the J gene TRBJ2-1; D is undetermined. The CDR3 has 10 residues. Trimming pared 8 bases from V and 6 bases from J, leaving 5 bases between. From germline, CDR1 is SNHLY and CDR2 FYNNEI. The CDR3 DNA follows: TGTGCCAGCGCCGGCAATGAGCAGTTCTTC. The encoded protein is CASAGNEQFF.

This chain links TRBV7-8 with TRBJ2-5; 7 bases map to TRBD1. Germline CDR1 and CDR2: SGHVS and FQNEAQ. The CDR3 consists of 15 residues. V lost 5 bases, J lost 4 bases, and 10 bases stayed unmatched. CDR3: CASSLLPTGLETQYF. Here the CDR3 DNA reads TGTGCCAGCAGCCTCCTACCGACAGGGTTAGAGACCCAGTACTTC.

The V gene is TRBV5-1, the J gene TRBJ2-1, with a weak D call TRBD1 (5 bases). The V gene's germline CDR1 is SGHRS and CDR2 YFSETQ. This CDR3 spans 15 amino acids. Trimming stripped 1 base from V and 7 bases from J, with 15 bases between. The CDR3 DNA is TGCGCCAGCAGCTTGAGGCAGGGCGGAATAAATGAGCAGTTCTTC. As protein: CASSLRQGGINEQFF.

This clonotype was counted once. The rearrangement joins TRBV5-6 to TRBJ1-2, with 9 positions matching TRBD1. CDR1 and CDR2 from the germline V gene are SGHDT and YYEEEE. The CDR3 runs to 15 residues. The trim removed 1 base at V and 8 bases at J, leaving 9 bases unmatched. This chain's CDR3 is CASSLRPGQGRGYTF. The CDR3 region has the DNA TGTGCCAGCAGCTTGCGTCCGGGACAGGGTCGGGGCTACACCTTC. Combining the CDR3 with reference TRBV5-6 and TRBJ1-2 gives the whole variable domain DAGVTQSPTHLIKTRGQQVTLRCSPKSGHDTVSWYQQALGQGPQFIFQYYEEEERQRGNFPDRFSGHQFPNYSSELNVNALLLGDSALYLCASSLRPGQGRGYTFGSGTRLTVV.

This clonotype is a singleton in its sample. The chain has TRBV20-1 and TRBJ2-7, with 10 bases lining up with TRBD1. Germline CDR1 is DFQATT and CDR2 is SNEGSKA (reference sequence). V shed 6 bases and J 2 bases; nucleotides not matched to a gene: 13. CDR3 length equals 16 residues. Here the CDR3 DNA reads TGCAGTGCGTCCAGGGGGCCGGGACAGGGGCCCTACGAGCAGTACTTC. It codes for CSASRGPGQGPYEQYF.

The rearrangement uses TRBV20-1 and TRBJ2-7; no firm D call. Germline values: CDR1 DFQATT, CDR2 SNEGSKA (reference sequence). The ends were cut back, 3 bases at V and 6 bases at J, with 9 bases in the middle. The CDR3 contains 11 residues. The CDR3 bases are TGCAGTGCTAGTGAAGGCCGCGAGCAGTACTTC. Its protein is CSASEGREQYF.

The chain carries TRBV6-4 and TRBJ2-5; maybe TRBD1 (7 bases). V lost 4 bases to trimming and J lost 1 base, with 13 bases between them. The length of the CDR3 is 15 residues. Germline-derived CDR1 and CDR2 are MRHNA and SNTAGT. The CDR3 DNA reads TGTGCCAGCAGTGCGGGGGCAGGGGGCCAAGAGACCCAGTACTTC. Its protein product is CASSAGAGGQETQYF.

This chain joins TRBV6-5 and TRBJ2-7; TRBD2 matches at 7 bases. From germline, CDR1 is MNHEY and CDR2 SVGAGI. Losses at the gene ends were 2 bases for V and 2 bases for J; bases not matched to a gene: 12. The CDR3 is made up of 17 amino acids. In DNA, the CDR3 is TGTGCCAGCAGTTACCCGAGAGACGGGGGGAGCCCCTACGAGCAGTACTTC. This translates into CASSYPRDGGSPYEQYF.

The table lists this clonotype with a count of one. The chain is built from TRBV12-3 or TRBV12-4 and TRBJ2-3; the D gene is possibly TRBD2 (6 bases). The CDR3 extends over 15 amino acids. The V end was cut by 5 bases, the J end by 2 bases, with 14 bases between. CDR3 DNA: TGTGCCAGCAGTCACTCGGGGGACCTCACAGATACGCAGTATTTT. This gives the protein CASSHSGDLTDTQYF.

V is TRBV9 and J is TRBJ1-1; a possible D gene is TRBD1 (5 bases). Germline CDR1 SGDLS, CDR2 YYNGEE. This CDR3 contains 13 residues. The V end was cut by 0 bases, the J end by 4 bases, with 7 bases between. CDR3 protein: CASSVARATEAFF. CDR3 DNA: TGTGCCAGCAGCGTAGCCAGGGCCACTGAAGCTTTCTTT.

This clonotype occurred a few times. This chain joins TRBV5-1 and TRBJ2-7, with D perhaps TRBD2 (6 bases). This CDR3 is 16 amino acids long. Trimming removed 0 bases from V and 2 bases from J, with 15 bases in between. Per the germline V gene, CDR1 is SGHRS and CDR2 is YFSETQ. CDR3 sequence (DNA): TGCGCCAGCAGCTTGGCGGGACTTCCCGGTCCCTACGAGCAGTACTTC. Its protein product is CASSLAGLPGPYEQYF.

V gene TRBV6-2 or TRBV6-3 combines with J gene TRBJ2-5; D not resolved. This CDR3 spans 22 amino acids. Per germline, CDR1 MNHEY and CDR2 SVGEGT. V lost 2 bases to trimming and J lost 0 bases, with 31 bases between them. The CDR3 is CASSYSFFSIETGDLYQETQYF. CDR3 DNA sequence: TGTGCCAGCAGTTACAGTTTTTTCTCTATAGAAACCGGCGATCTGTACCAAGAGACCCAGTACTTC.